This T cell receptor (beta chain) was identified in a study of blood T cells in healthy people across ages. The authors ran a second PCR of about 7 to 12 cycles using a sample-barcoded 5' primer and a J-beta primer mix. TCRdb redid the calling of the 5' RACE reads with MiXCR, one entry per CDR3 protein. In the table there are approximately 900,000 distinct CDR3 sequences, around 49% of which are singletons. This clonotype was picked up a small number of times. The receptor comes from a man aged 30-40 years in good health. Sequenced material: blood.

The CDR3 reads CASSPRARSSYEQYF. The DNA of the CDR3 is TGTGCCAGCAGCCCCCGGGCGCGTTCTTCCTACGAGCAGTACTTC. V gene TRBV3-1 combines with J gene TRBJ2-7; D call uncertain. Germline V gives CDR1 LGHDT, CDR2 YNNKEL (reference sequence). CDR3 length equals 15 residues. Trimming removed 4 bases at V and 1 base at J, with 14 bases between.